This T cell receptor beta chain was obtained from a study of T cell repertoires in cytomegalovirus infection. Overall study: The public TCR beta signatures pointed to both CMV infection and matching HLA type.

Study-level findings and limits: There were carriers of CMV plus the relevant HLA, and cumulative public TCR beta family frequency identified them. It was HLA-C-restricted CMV-specific TCR beta clonotypes that dominated the response ex vivo.

This clonotype was counted many times. Its specificity is not known. Germline V gene data show CDR1 as SGHVS and CDR2 as FQNEAQ. V gave up 5 bases and J gave up 5 bases; unmatched junction bases: 6. The CDR3 consists of 14 residues. TCRdb analysed the reads with MiXCR anew, one entry per CDR3 protein. Of about 300,000 distinct CDR3 sequences listed, about 8.8% are singletons. V usage is TRBV7-8 and J usage is TRBJ1-5; 7 bases match TRBD1. The clonotype was recovered from a human donor in good health (CMV status not recorded). Some clones in this sample may be carry-over from other donors' samples. The sequenced material came from PBMCs. The CDR3 coding sequence is TGTGCCAGCAGCCCCGGGACAGCGCATCAGCCCCAGCATTTT. Its translation is CASSPGTAHQPQHF.